This T cell receptor (beta chain) is from a study of cytomegalovirus exposure and HLA in healthy donors. Study-wide results and caveats: In a later analysis, TCR association rates varied by HLA locus: DRB1 most, HLA-C fewest.

As to this clone: Its antigen is unknown.

The PCR made use of 60 Vbeta and 13 Jbeta primers. Some clones are missing from TCRdb's copy, which holds only in-frame ones; the method was immunoSEQ multiplex PCR. Its listing shows 130,000 or so clones. The germline V gene has CDR1 SGHDN and CDR2 FVKESK. The trim removed 1 base at V and 5 bases at J, leaving 3 bases unmatched. The CDR3 loop spans 14 amino acids. This receptor was obtained from a woman aged 35 to 49 in good health and CMV-seronegative. Sequencing was done on a sample of PBMCs. This chain connects TRBV14 to TRBJ2-5, with 8 nucleotides matching TRBD2. The CDR3 loop is CASSQGVAGETQYF. The CDR3 DNA reads as TGTGCCAGCAGCCAAGGAGTAGCGGGGGAGACCCAGTACTTC.